This TCR beta chain was identified in a study of blood T cell repertoires in COVID-19. Living in about two dozen US areas, the participants were between about 18 and 90 years of age. Looked up from germline, CDR1 is SGHDT and CDR2 is YYEEEE. The CDR3 runs 13 residues. The ends were cut back, 4 bases at V and 8 bases at J, with 15 bases in the middle. Study processing details: For nucleated cells, counts were estimated from reference gene primer amplification. Clones were sequenced by immunoSEQ multiplex PCR, and TCRdb holds only the in-frame ones, with some missing. V and J calls and clone size follow that table, whereas D and trimming were derived from the DNA. There are a few hundred thousand clones in the sample; 80% to 90% occur only once, and 2.5% to 4% lies in the top ten.

The TCR originated in a woman aged 35 to 49 who had been exposed to COVID-19. J is TRBJ1-2 and V is TRBV5-6, with D maybe TRBD1 (5 bases). The sequenced sample consisted of PBMCs or T cells enriched from blood (not recorded which). CDR3 DNA: TGTGCCAGCAGCCTCACAGGCCCCAGCGGCTACACCTTC. Amino acid sequence: CASSLTGPSGYTF.